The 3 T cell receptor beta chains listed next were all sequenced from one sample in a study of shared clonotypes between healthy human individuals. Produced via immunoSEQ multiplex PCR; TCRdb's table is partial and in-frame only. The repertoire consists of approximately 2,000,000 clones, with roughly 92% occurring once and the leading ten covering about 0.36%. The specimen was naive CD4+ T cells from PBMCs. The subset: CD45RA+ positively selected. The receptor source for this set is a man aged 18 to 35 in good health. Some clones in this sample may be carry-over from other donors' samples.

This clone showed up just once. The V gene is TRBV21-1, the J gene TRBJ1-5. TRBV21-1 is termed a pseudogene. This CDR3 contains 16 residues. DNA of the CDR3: TGTGCCAGCAACGTGAAGGAGGGACGAAGCAATCAGCCCCAGCATTTT. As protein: CASNVKEGRSNQPQHF.

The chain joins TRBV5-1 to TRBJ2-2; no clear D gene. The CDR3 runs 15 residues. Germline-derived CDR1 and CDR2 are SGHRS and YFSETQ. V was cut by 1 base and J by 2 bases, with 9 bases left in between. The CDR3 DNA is TGCGCCAGCAGCTTGAGGACCGAAAACACCGGGGAGCTGTTTTTT. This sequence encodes CASSLRTENTGELFF.

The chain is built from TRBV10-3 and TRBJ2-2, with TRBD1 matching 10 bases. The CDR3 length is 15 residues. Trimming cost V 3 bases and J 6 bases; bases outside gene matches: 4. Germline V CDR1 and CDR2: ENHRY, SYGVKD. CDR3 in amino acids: CAISDTGTGAGELFF. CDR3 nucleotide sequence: TGTGCCATCAGTGATACCGGGACAGGGGCCGGGGAGCTGTTTTTT.